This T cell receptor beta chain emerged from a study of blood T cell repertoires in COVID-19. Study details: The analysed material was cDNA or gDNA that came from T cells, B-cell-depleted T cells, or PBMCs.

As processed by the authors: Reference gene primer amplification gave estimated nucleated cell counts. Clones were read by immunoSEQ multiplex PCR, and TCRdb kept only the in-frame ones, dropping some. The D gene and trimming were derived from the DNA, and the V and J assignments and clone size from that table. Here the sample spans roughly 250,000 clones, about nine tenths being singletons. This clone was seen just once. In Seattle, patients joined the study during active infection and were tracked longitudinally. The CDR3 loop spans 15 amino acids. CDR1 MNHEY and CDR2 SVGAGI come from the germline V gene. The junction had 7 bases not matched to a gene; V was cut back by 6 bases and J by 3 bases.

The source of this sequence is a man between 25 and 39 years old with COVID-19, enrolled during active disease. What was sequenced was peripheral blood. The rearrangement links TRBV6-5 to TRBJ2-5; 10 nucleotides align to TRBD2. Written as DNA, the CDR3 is TGTGCCAGCAGGGCAACCGGGACTAGCGAAGAGACCCAGTACTTC. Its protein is CASRATGTSEETQYF.